What follows describes a single TCR beta chain. Its antigen is not known. Clones were sequenced by immunoSEQ multiplex PCR, and TCRdb holds only the in-frame ones, with some missing. The sample yields around 130,000 clones, around 85% seen once. The sample originates from a study of T cell responses to AZD1222 COVID-19 vaccine. Study context: Second doses at about 4 or about 12 weeks were pooled. Notes on the study in general: Close to half of spike-specific TCRs reportedly recognize unmutated variant regions. Spike-wide vaccine-associated CD4 TCRs dominated at 160-218 and 743-854. Clonal diversity may have been underestimated in mostly white British donors.

Trimming stripped 3 bases from V and 7 bases from J, with 16 bases between. Germline CDR1 SGHRS, CDR2 YFSETQ. The CDR3 sequence is 14 residues long. This TCR was sampled from an adult in good health. Source: peripheral blood, taken on day 0 of AZD1222 vaccination. This chain connects TRBV5-1 to TRBJ1-1, with unresolved D. CDR3 region: CASSSEPAGFEAFF. The CDR3 region has the DNA TGCGCCAGCAGCTCCGAGCCCGCGGGCTTTGAAGCTTTCTTT. Based on the CDR3 plus reference TRBV5-1 and TRBJ1-1, the full variable domain is KAGVTQTPRYLIKTRGQQVTLSCSPISGHRSVSWYQQTPGQGLQFLFEYFSETQRNKGNFPGRFSGRQFSNSRSEMNVSTLELGDSALYLCASSSEPAGFEAFFGQGTRLTVV.